The following is a TCR beta chain sequence with its context. Antigen: not known. This sample stems from a study of T-cell memory formation after mild COVID-19. Study as a whole: TCR clusters were mostly donor specific. Study findings and constraints: Pre-infection memory carried some responding clones, suggesting that cross-reactive memory joined. Contracting CD4+ clones sat mainly in CM and EM; CD8+ in EMRA.

CDR1 is SEHNR, CDR2 FQNEAQ, per germline (reference sequence). CDR3 length: 17 residues. V dropped 7 bases and J dropped 0; count of bases not matched to a gene: 10. Amplification by 5'RACE using constant-segment primers produced TCR alpha and TCR beta cDNA libraries that carried sample barcodes and UMIs. Via MiXCR, TCRdb re-called the 5' RACE reads, giving one row per CDR3 protein. The sample has 560,000 or so distinct CDR3 sequences, approximately 15% seen once; the top ten hold roughly 7.8%. Sequencing was performed on PBMCs or a T cell subset sorted from them (not recorded which). This TCR derives from an adult woman who had mild COVID-19 (a few samples of this study predate the infection). Cell type and time point are not known. This chain links TRBV7-9 with TRBJ2-2; TRBD1 agrees at 8 bases. The CDR3 here is CASTGGTGNSNTGELFF. The CDR3 nucleotides read TGTGCCAGCACCGGAGGGACAGGCAACTCGAACACCGGGGAGCTGTTTTTT.